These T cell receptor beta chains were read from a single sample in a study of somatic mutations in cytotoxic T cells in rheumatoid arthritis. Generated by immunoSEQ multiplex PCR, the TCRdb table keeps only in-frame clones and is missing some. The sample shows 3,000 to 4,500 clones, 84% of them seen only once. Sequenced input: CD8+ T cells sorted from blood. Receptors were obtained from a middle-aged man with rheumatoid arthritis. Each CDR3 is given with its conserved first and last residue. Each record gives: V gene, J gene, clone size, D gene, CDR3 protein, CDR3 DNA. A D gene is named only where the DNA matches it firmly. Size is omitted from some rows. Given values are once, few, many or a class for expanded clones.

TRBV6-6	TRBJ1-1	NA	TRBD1	CASIPQGWGTEAFF	TGTGCCAGCATCCCACAGGGGTGGGGCACTGAAGCTTTCTTT
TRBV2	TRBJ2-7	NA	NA	CASSSYGALYEQYF	TGTGCCAGCAGTTCGTATGGGGCCCTTTACGAGCAGTACTTC
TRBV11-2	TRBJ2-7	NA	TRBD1	CASSPDRVYEQYF	TGTGCCAGCAGCCCCGACAGGGTCTACGAGCAGTACTTC
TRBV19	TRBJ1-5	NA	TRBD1	CASSDGTVPLYQPQHF	TGTGCCAGTAGTGACGGGACAGTCCCCCTTTACCAGCCCCAGCATTTT
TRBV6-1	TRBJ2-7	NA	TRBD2	CASSDGTSGPYEQYF	TGTGCCAGCAGTGATGGGACTAGCGGGCCCTACGAGCAGTACTTC
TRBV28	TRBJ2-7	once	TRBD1	CASGVGQGPYEQYF	TGTGCCAGCGGTGTGGGACAGGGGCCGTACGAGCAGTACTTC
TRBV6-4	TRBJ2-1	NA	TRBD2	CASSDSRWGWRLAASYNEQFF	TGTGCCAGCAGTGACTCCCGATGGGGGTGGAGGCTAGCGGCTTCCTACAATGAGCAGTTCTTC
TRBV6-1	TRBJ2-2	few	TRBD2	CASSDSGSEIGELFF	TGTGCCAGCAGTGACAGCGGGAGCGAGATCGGGGAGCTGTTTTTT
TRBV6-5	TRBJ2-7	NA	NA	CASSYGSPGYEQYF	TGTGCCAGCAGTTACGGATCTCCAGGCTACGAGCAGTACTTC
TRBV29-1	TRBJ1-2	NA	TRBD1	CSAWTGSNYGYTF	TGCAGCGCTTGGACAGGGAGTAACTATGGCTACACCTTC
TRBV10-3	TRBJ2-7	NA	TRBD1	CAITAPDRGRDEQYF	TGTGCCATCACCGCCCCGGACAGGGGGCGAGACGAGCAGTACTTC
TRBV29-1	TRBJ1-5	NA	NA	CSAGAVDQPQHF	TGCAGCGCAGGGGCGGTCGATCAGCCCCAGCATTTT
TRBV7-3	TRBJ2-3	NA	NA	CASSLLSSTDTQYF	TGTGCCAGCAGCTTATTGTCTAGCACAGATACGCAGTATTTT
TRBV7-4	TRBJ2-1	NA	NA	CASRLVDGLNEQFF	TGTGCCAGCAGGCTGGTGGACGGACTCAATGAGCAGTTCTTC
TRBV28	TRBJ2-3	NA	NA	CASSWAGTDTQYF	TGTGCCAGCAGTTGGGCCGGCACAGATACGCAGTATTTT
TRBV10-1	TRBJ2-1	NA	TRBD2	CASSDLAGVDEQFF	TGCGCCAGCAGTGATCTAGCGGGAGTGGATGAGCAGTTCTTC
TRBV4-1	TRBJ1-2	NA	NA	CASSQRILSIAGVSGYTF	TGCGCCAGCAGCCAAAGGATCTTATCTATAGCCGGGGTGAGTGGCTACACCTTC
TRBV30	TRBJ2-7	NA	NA	CAWTPGISSYEQYF	TGTGCCTGGACCCCGGGTATTAGCTCCTACGAGCAGTACTTC
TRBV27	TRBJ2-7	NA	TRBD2	CASSSYLSGRAGEQYF	TGTGCCAGCAGTTCATACCTTAGCGGGAGGGCCGGCGAGCAGTACTTC
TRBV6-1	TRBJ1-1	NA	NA	CASSDDKYTEAFF	TGTGCCAGCAGTGACGACAAATACACTGAAGCTTTCTTT
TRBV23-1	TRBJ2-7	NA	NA	CASSQFQGSAAYEQYF	TGCGCCAGCAGTCAATTCCAGGGCAGCGCAGCCTACGAGCAGTACTTC
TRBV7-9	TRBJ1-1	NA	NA	CASSFSVNTEAFF	TGTGCCAGCAGCTTTTCAGTGAACACTGAAGCTTTCTTT
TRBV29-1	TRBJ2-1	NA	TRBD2	CSVEELGGSSSYNEQFF	TGCAGCGTTGAAGAGCTGGGCGGGAGTAGCTCCTACAATGAGCAGTTCTTC
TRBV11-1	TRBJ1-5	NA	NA	CASSLTQGPSQPQHF	TGTGCCAGCAGCTTGACACAGGGACCGAGCCAGCCCCAGCATTTT
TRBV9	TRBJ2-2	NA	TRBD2	CASSAGGLAGSGELFF	TGTGCCAGCAGCGCCGGGGGACTAGCGGGATCCGGGGAGCTGTTTTTT
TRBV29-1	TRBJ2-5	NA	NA	CSLRTGLRETQYF	TGCAGCTTGCGGACGGGATTAAGGGAGACCCAGTACTTC
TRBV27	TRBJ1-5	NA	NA	CASSSPTEPQHF	TGTGCCAGCAGTTCTCCTACGGAGCCCCAGCATTTT
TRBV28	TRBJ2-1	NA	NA	CASTVSGTVYNEQFF	TGTGCCAGCACCGTATCCGGGACTGTGTACAATGAGCAGTTCTTC
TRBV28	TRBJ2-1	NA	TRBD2	CASILTSGYNEQFF	TGTGCCAGCATTCTTACTAGCGGCTACAATGAGCAGTTCTTC
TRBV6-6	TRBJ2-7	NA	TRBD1	CASSYKDRDEQYF	TGTGCCAGCAGTTACAAGGACAGGGACGAGCAGTACTTC
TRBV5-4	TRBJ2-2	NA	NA	CASSGSLTDLGSGELFF	TGTGCCAGCAGCGGCAGTCTGACGGACTTGGGCTCCGGGGAGCTGTTTTTT
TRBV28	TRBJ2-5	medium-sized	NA	CASSYIEGLGETQYF	TGTGCCAGCAGTTATATAGAGGGACTGGGAGAGACCCAGTACTTC
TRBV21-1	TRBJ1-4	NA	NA	CASSIPPPGLSNEKLFF	TGTGCCAGCAGCATTCCACCCCCGGGGTTATCTAATGAAAAACTGTTTTTT
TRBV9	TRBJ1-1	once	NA	CASSPEGVNTEAFF	TGTGCCAGCAGCCCAGAGGGGGTGAACACTGAAGCTTTCTTT
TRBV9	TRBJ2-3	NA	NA	CASSDRDNTDTQYF	TGTGCCAGCAGCGACCGGGACAACACAGATACGCAGTATTTT
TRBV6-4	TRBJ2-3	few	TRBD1	CASSVGQGATDTQYF	TGTGCCAGCAGCGTGGGACAGGGGGCCACAGATACGCAGTATTTT
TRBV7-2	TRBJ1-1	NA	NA	CASTRGVSNTEAFF	TGTGCCAGCACTCGGGGGGTCTCGAACACTGAAGCTTTCTTT
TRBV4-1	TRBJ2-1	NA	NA	CASSQLLGLYNEQFF	TGCGCCAGCAGCCAACTATTGGGGCTCTACAATGAGCAGTTCTTC
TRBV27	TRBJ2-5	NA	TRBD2	CASTPGLAGPYQETQYF	TGTGCCAGCACCCCCGGACTAGCGGGTCCGTACCAAGAGACCCAGTACTTC